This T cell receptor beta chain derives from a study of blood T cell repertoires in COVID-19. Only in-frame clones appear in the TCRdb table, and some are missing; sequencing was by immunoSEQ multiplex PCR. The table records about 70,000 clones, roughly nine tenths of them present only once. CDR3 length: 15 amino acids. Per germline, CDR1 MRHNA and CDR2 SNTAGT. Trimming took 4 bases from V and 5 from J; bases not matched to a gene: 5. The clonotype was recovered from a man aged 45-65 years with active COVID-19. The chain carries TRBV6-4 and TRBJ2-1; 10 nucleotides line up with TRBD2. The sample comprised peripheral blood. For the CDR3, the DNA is TGTGCCAGCAGTGCCCTAGCGGGGGCTAACAATGAGCAGTTCTTC. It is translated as CASSALAGANNEQFF.